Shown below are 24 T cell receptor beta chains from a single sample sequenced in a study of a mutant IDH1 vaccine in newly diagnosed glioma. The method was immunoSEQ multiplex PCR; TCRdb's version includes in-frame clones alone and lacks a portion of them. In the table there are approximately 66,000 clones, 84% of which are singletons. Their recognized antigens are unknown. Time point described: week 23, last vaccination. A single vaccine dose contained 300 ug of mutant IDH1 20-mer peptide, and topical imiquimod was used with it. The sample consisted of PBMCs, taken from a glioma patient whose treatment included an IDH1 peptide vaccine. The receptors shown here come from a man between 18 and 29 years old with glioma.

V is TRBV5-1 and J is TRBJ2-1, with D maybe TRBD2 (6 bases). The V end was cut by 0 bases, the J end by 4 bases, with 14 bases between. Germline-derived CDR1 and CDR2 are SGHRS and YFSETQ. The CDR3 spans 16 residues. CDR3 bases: TGCGCCAGCAGCTTGGGGGGCGGGATTTGGTACAATGAGCAGTTCTTC. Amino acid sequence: CASSLGGGIWYNEQFF.

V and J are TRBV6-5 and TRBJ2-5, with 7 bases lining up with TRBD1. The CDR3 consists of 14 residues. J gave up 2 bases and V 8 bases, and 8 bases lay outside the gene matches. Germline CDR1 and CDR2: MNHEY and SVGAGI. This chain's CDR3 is CASRIDRAQETQYF. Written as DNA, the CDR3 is TGTGCCAGCCGCATTGACAGGGCTCAAGAGACCCAGTACTTC.

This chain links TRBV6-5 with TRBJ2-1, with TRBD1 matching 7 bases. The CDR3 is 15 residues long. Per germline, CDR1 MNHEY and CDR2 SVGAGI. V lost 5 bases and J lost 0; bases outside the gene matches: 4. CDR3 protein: CASSPGQSSYNEQFF. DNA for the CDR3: TGTGCCAGCAGTCCGGGACAGAGCTCCTACAATGAGCAGTTCTTC.

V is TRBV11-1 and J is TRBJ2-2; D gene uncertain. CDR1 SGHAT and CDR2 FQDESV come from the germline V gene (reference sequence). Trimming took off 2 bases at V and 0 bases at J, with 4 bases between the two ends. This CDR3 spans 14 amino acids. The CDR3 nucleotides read TGTGCCAGCAGCTTATTAGCGAACACCGGGGAGCTGTTTTTT. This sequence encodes CASSLLANTGELFF.

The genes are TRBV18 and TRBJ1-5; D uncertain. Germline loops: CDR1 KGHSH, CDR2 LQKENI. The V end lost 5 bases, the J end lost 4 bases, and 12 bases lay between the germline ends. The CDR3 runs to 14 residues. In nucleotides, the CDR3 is TGTGCCAGCTCAACCTTAGACCAGAATCAGCCCCAGCATTTT. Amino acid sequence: CASSTLDQNQPQHF.

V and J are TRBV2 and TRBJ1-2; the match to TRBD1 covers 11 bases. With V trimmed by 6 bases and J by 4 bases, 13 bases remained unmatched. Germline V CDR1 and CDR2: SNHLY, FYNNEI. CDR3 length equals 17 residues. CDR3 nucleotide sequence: TGTGCCAGCAGCTTGGATTTGGGACAGGGGGATATCTATGGCTACACCTTC. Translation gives CASSLDLGQGDIYGYTF.

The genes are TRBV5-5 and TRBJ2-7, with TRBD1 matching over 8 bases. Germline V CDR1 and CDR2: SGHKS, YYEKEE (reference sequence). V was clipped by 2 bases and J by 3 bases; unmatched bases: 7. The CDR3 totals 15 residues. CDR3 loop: CASSFAGTGYYEQYF. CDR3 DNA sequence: TGTGCCAGCAGCTTTGCAGGGACAGGTTACTACGAGCAGTACTTC. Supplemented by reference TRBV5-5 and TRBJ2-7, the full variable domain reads DAGVTQSPTHLIKTRGQQVTLRCSPISGHKSVSWYQQVLGQGPQFIFQYYEKEERGRGNFPDRFSARQFPNYSSELNVNALLLGDSALYLCASSFAGTGYYEQYFGPGTRLTVT.

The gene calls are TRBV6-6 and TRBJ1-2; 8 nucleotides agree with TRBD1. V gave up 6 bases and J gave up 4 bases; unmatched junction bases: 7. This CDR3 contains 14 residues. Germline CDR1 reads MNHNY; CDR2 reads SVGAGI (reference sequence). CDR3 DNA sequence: TGTGCCAGCAGCTACCCCGGACAGGGCTATGGCTACACCTTC. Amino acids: CASSYPGQGYGYTF.

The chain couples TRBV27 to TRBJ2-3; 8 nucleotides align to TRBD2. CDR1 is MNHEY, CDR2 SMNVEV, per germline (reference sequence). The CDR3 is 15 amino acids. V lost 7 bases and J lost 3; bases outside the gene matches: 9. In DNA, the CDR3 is TGTGCCAGCACCGCATTCGGGGGGGGGACAGATACGCAGTATTTT. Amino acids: CASTAFGGGTDTQYF.

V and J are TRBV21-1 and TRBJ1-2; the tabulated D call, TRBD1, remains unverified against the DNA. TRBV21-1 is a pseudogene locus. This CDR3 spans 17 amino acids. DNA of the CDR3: TGTGCCAGCAGCTTACAGGGGGAAAGGATAGCTAACTATGGCTACACCTTC. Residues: CASSLQGERIANYGYTF.

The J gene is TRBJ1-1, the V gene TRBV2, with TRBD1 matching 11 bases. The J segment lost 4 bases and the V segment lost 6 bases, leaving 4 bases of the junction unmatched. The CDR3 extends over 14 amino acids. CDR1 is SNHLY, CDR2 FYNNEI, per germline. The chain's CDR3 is CASRAGTGGTEAFF. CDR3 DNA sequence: TGTGCCAGCAGAGCCGGGACAGGGGGCACTGAAGCTTTCTTT.

The CDR3 protein is CASSLRGMNTEAFF. The DNA for the CDR3 is TGTGCCAGCAGCTTGAGGGGGATGAACACTGAAGCTTTCTTT. The chain has TRBV5-4 and TRBJ1-1; TRBD1 might be the D (6 bases). The CDR3 is 14 amino acids. Germline CDR1 SGHNT, CDR2 YYREEE (reference sequence). V lost 1 base and J lost 0, with 7 bases in between.

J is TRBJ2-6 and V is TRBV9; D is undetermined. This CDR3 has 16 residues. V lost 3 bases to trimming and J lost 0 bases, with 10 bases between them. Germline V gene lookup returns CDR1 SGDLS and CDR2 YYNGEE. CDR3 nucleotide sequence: TGTGCCAGCAGCGACGGTCGCAGCTCTGGGGCCAACGTCCTGACTTTC. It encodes CASSDGRSSGANVLTF.

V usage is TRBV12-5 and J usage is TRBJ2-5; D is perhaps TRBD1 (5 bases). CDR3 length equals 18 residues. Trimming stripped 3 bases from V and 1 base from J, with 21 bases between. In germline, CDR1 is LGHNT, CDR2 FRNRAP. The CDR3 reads CASGFIRPTDLLQETQYF. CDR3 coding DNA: TGTGCTAGTGGTTTTATCCGACCGACAGACCTTCTCCAAGAGACCCAGTACTTC.

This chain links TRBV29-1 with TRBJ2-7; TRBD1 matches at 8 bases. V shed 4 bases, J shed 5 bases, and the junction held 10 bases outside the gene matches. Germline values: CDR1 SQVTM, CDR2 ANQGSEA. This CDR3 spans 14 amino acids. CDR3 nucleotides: TGCAGCGTTGTCCGAGGACAGGGTGGCAACGAGCAGTACTTC. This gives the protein CSVVRGQGGNEQYF.

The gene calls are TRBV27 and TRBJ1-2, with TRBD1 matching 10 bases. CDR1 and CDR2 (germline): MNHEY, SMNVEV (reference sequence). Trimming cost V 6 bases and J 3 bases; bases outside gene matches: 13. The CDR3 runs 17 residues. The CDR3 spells CASSQGTGALPYYGYTF. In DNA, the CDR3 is TGTGCCAGCAGCCAAGGGACAGGGGCCCTGCCCTACTATGGCTACACCTTC.

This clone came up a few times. The chain's CDR3 is CASSQWTGMVDTEAFF. The DNA of the CDR3 is TGCGCCAGCAGCCAATGGACTGGGATGGTGGACACTGAAGCTTTCTTT. V gene TRBV4-3 combines with J gene TRBJ1-1; no clear D gene. Per the germline V gene, CDR1 is LGHNA and CDR2 is YSLEER. This CDR3 has 16 residues. Trimming pared 2 bases from V and 3 bases from J, leaving 16 bases between.

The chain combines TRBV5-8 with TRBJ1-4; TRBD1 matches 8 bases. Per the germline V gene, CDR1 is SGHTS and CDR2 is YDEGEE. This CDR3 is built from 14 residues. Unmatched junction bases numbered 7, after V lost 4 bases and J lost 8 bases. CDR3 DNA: TGTGCCAGCAGCCCCTACAGGGGGGGGGAAAAACTGTTTTTT. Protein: CASSPYRGGEKLFF.

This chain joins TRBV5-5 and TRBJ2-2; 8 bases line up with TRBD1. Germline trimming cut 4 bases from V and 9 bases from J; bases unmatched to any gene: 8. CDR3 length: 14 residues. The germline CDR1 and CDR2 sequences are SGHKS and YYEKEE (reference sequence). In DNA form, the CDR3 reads TGTGCCAGCAGCCTATATGGACAGGGTCGGGAGCTGTTTTTT. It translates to CASSLYGQGRELFF.

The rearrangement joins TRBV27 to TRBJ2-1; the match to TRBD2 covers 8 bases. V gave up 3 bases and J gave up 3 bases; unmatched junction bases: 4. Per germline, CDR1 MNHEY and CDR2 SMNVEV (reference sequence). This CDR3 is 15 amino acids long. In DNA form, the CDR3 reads TGTGCCAGCAGTTTCCGGCGGGGGGTCTACAATGAGCAGTTCTTC. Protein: CASSFRRGVYNEQFF.

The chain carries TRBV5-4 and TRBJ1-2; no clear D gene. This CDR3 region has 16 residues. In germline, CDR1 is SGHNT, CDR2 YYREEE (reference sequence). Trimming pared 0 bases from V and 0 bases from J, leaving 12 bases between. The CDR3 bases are TGTGCCAGCAGCTTGGGGGAGGGTTACCCTAACTATGGCTACACCTTC. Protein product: CASSLGEGYPNYGYTF.

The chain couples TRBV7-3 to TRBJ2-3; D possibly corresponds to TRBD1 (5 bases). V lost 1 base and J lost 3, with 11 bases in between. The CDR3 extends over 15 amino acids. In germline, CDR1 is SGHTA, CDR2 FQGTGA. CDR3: CASSLIGQGTDTQYF. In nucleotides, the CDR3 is TGTGCCAGCAGCTTAATTGGTCAGGGTACAGATACGCAGTATTTT.

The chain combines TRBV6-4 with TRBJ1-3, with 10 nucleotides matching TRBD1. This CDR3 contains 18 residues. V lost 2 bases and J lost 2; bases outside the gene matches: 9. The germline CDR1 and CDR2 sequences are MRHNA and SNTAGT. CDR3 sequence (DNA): TGTGCCAGCAGTGACCTACGGGACAGGGGAATCGCTGGAAACACCATATATTTT. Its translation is CASSDLRDRGIAGNTIYF.

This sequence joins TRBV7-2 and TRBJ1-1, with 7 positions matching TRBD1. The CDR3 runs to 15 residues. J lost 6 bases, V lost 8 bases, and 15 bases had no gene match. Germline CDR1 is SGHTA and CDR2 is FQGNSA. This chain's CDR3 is CASRLDAGGKAEAFF. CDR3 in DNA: TGTGCCAGCCGGTTAGACGCAGGGGGAAAGGCTGAAGCTTTCTTT.